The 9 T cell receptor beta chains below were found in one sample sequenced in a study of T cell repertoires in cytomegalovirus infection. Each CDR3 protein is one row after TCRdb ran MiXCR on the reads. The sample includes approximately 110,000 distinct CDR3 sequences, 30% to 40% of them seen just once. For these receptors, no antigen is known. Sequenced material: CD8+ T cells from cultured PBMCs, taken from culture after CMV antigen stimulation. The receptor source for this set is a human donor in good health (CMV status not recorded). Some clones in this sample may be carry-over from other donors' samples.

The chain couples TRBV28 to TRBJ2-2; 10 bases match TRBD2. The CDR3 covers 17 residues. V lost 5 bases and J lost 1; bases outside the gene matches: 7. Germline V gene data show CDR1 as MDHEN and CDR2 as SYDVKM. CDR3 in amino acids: CASSLHRLAGNTGELFF. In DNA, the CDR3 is TGTGCCAGCAGTCTGCACCGACTAGCGGGGAACACCGGGGAGCTGTTTTTT.

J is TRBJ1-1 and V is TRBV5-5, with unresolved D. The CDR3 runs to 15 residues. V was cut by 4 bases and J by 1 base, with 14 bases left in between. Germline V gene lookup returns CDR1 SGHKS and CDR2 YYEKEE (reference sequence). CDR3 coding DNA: TGTGCCAGCAGCGCTGAGGGCCGGGGGAACACTGAAGCTTTCTTT. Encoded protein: CASSAEGRGNTEAFF.

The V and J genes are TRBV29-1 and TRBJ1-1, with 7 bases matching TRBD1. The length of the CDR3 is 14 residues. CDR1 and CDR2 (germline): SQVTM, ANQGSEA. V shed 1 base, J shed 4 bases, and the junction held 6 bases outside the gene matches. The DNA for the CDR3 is TGCAGCGTTGAAGGGGCAGGGGGAATCACTGAAGCTTTCTTT. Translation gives CSVEGAGGITEAFF.

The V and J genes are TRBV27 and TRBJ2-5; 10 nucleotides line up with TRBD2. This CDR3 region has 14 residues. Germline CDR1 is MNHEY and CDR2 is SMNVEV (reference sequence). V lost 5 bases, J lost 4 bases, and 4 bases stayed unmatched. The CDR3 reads CASSESGGGETQYF. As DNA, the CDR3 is TGTGCCAGCAGTGAGAGCGGGGGGGGAGAGACCCAGTACTTC.

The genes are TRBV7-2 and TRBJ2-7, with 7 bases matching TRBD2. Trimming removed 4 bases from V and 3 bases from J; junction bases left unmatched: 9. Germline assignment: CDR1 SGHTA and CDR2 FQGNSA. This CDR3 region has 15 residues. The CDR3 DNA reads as TGTGCCAGCAGCTCGTTGGGGGGGGGAAGCTACGAGCAGTACTTC. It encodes CASSSLGGGSYEQYF.

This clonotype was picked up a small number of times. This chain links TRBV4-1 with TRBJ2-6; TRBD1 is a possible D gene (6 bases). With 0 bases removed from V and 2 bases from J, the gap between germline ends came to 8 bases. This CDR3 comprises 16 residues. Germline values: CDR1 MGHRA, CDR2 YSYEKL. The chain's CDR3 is CASSQDQGTGANVLTF. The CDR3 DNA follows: TGCGCCAGCAGCCAAGACCAGGGGACTGGGGCCAACGTCCTGACTTTC.

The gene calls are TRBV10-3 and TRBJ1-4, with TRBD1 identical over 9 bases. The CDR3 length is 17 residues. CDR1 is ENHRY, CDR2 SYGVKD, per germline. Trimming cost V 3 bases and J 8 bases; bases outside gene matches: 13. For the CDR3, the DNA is TGTGCCATCAGTGACCGGTACAGGGGGCGAAAGCTGGAAAAACTGTTTTTT. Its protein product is CAISDRYRGRKLEKLFF.

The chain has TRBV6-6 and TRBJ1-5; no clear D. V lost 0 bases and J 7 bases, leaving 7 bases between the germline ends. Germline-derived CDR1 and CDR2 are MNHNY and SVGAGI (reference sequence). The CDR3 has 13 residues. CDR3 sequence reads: CASSYSKGQPQHF. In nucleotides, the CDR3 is TGTGCCAGCAGTTACTCTAAGGGACAGCCCCAGCATTTT.

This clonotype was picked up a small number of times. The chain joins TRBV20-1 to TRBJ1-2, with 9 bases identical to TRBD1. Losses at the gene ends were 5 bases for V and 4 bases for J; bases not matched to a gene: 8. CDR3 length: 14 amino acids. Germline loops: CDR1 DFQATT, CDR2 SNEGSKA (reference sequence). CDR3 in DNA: TGCAGTGCTTTACCGGGACAGGGCTCCTATGGCTACACCTTC. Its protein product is CSALPGQGSYGYTF.